The clone carrying this T cell receptor (beta chain) was detected a few times. The data originate from a study of human T cells and chemical hapten exposure. TCRdb re-analysed the RACE reads in MiXCR, keeping a single row per CDR3 protein. This table holds 130,000 or so distinct CDR3 sequences, approximately 9.1% found once. V trimming: 2 bases; J trimming: 3 bases; junction bases outside the gene matches: 11. The CDR3 contains 17 residues. Per germline, CDR1 SNHLY and CDR2 FYNNEI. Time point of the sample: healthy volunteer bleed at 2 weeks. Total RNA was isolated from whole blood that had not been fractionated.

The sequence was obtained from a male donor in good health. Some clones in this sample may be carry-over from other donors' samples. The sample was whole blood. The rearrangement joins TRBV2 to TRBJ2-5; 8 bases fit TRBD1. The CDR3 sequence is CASSERFVRTGKETQYF. The CDR3 coding sequence is TGTGCCAGCAGTGAACGATTCGTCAGGACAGGGAAAGAGACCCAGTACTTC.